Presented here are 5 T cell receptor beta chains from one specimen sequenced in a study of response to subunit inactivated influenza vaccine. Each CDR3 protein gets one entry after TCRdb re-called the RT-PCR reads with MiXCR. The sample contains about 700,000 distinct CDR3 sequences, approximately 14% of which appear only once. The sequencing here drew on PBMCs from blood, taken approximately 15 days before vaccination. Receptor source: a man between 50 and 59 years old who received an inactivated influenza vaccine.

V usage is TRBV14 and J usage is TRBJ1-6; D gene ambiguous. The CDR3 runs to 17 residues. The germline V gene has CDR1 SGHDN and CDR2 FVKESK. Trimming shortened V by 0 bases and J by 7 bases, and 16 bases separated the two germline ends. CDR3 sequence (DNA): TGTGCCAGCAGCCAAGATAGATACATCACGGGGAATTCACCCCTCCACTTT. This gives the protein CASSQDRYITGNSPLHF. The full variable domain, rest sourced from reference TRBV14 and TRBJ1-6, is EAGVTQFPSHSVIEKGQTVTLRCDPISGHDNLYWYRRVMGKEIKFLLHFVKESKQDESGMPNNRFLAERTGGTYSTLKVQPAELEDSGVYFCASSQDRYITGNSPLHFGNGTRLTVT.

This clonotype was seen only a few times. This chain links TRBV12-3 or TRBV12-4 with TRBJ1-4, with no clear D. With 2 bases removed from V and 4 bases from J, the gap between germline ends came to 5 bases. CDR3 length: 13 amino acids. The DNA of the CDR3 is TGTGCCAGCAGTTTAATGTTTAATGAAAAACTGTTTTTT. Translated, it gives CASSLMFNEKLFF.

This clonotype was seen repeatedly, ten times or more. The chain links TRBV4-2 to TRBJ2-5; TRBD2 is a possible D gene (5 bases). CDR3 size: 18 residues. Per germline, CDR1 LGHNA and CDR2 YNFKEQ. Deletions cut 1 base from V and 1 base from J, with 19 bases between. The DNA of the CDR3 is TGTGCCAGCAGCCAAGTCGGGGTCGGGATTGATCTCCAAGAGACCCAGTACTTC. This encodes CASSQVGVGIDLQETQYF.

This clonotype was seen a few times. The V and J genes are TRBV3-1 and TRBJ2-5, with TRBD1 as a possible D gene (5 bases). Trimming cost V 0 bases and J 7 bases, with 18 bases left between them. Germline V gene lookup returns CDR1 LGHDT and CDR2 YNNKEL (reference sequence). This CDR3 is built from 16 residues. The CDR3 bases are TGTGCCAGCAGCCAAGAAGGGGTGAGCACCCCGGGGACCCAGTACTTC. Encoded protein: CASSQEGVSTPGTQYF.

CDR3 loop: CASSIDGAGEETQYF. CDR3 coding DNA: TGTGCCAGTAGTATAGACGGAGCGGGCGAAGAGACCCAGTACTTC. The chain uses TRBV19 and TRBJ2-5, with a possible D match to TRBD2 (6 bases). V lost 0 bases, J lost 3 bases, and 11 bases lay in between. The CDR3 spans 15 residues. Looked up from germline, CDR1 is LNHDA and CDR2 is SQIVND (reference sequence).